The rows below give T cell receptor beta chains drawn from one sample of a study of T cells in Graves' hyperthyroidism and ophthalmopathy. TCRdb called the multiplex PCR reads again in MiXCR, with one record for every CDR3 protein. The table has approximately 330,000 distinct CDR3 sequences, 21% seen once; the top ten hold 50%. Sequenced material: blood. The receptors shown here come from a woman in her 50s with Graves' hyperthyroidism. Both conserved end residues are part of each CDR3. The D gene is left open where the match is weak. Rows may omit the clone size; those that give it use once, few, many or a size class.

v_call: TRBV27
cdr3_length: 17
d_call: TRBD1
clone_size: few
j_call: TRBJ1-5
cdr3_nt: TGTGCCAGCAGCCCTCGGGACAGGGGCTATAGCAATCAGCCCCAGCATTTT
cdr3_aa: CASSPRDRGYSNQPQHF

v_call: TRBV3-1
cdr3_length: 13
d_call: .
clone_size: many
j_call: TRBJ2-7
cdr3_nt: TGTGCCAGCAGCCAAGGACAGCCCTACGAGCAGTACTTC
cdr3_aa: CASSQGQPYEQYF

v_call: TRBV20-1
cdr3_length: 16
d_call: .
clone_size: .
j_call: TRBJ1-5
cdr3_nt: TGCAGTGCGAGGGACGGCGGGGGCTATAGCAATCAGCCCCAGCATTTT
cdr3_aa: CSARDGGGYSNQPQHF

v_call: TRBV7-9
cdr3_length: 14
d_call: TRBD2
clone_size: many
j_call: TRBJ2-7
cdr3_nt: TGTGCCAGCAGCTCGCGGGGGACCATAGGGGAGCAGTACTTC
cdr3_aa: CASSSRGTIGEQYF

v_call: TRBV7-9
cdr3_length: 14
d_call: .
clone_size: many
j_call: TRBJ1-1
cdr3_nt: TGTGCCAGCAGCTTAGGGGGGCCTGGCACTGAAGCTTTCTTT
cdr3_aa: CASSLGGPGTEAFF

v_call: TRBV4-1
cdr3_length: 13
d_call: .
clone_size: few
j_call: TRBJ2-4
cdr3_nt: TGCGCCAGCAGTGGAATGTTGAGGGACATTCAGTACTTC
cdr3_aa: CASSGMLRDIQYF

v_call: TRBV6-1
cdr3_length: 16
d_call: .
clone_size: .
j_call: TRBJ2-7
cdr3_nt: TGTGCCAGCAGCCAAGAGATACGGCAGGGCGACTACGAGCAGTACTTC
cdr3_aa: CASSQEIRQGDYEQYF

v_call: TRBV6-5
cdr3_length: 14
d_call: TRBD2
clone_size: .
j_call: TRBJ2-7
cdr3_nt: TGTGCCAGCAGTTACGCTAGCGGGAGATACGAGCAGTACTTC
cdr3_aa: CASSYASGRYEQYF

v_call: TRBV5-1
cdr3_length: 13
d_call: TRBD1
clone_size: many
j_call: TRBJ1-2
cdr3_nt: TGCGCCAGCAGCTCCGGGACAGGGGTTGGCTACACCTTC
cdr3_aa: CASSSGTGVGYTF

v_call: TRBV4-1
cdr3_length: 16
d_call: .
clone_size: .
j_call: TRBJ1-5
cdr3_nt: TGCGCCAGCAGCCTTGTCCCGGGACTACCCCATCAGCCCCAGCATTTT
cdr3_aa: CASSLVPGLPHQPQHF

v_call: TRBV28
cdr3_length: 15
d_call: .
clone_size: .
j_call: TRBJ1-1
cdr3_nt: TGTGCCAGCAGTTTGTTAGCCGACAGGAACACTGAAGCTTTCTTT
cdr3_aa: CASSLLADRNTEAFF

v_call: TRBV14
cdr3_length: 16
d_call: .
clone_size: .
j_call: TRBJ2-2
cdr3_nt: TGTGCCAGCAGCCAAGAGCGGGCCCCTCTGACCGGGGAGCTGTTTTTT
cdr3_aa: CASSQERAPLTGELFF

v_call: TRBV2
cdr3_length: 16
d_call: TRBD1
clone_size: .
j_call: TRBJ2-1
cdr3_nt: TGTGCCAGCAGTGGGTTGGACAGGGGTTCCTACAATGAGCAGTTCTTC
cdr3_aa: CASSGLDRGSYNEQFF

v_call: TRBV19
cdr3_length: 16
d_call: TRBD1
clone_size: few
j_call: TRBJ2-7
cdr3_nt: TGTGCCACCCGCCCCCGGAGGGGACAGGGTGGCTACGAGCAGTACTTC
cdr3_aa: CATRPRRGQGGYEQYF

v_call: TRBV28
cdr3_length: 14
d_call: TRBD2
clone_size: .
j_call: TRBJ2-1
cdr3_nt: TGTGCCAGCAGAGGGGCTAGCGGGAGTGATGAGCAGTTCTTC
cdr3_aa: CASRGASGSDEQFF

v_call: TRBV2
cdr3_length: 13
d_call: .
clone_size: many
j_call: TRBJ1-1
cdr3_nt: TGTGCCAGCAGTACCAACACGAACACTGAAGCTTTCTTT
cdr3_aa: CASSTNTNTEAFF

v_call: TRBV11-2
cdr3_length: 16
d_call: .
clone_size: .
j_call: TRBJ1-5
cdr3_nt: TGTGCCAGCCAAAAAAGGAGCGGGGACAACAATCAGCCCCAGCATTTT
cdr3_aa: CASQKRSGDNNQPQHF

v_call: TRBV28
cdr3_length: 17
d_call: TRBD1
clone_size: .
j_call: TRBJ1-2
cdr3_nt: TGTGCCAGCACCTGGATGGGACAGGGGGGACCTAACTATGGCTACACCTTC
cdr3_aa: CASTWMGQGGPNYGYTF

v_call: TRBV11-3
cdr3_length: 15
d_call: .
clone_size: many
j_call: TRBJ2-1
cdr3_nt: TGTGCCAGCAGCGAAAGACAGAGCTCCTACAATGAGCAGTTCTTC
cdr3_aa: CASSERQSSYNEQFF

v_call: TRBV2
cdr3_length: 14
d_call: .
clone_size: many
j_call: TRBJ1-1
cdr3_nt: TGTGCCAGCAGTGAATACAGGCCAAACACTGAAGCTTTCTTT
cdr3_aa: CASSEYRPNTEAFF

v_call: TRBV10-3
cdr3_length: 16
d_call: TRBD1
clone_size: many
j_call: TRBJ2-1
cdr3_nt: TGTGCCATCAGTGTCACGACAGGGTCTGGTTGGAATGAGCAGTTCTTC
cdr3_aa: CAISVTTGSGWNEQFF

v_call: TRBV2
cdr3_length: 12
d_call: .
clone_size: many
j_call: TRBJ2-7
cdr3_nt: TGTGCCAGCAGGACGAATTCCTACGAGCAGTACTTC
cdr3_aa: CASRTNSYEQYF

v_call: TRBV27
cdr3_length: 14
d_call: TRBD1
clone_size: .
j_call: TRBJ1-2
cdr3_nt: TGTGCCAGCAGTTCAGGGGGACCTAACTATGGCTACACCTTC
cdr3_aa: CASSSGGPNYGYTF

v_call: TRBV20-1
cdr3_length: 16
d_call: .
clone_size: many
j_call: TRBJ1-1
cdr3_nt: TGCAGTGCTAGAGATGGGCACCGGGACCCTCGCACTGAAGCTTTCTTT
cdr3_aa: CSARDGHRDPRTEAFF

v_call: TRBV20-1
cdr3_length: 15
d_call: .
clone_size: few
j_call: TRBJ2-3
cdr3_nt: TGCAGTGCTAGAGGCCGCCCAGGCCCCACAGATACGCAGTATTTT
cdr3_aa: CSARGRPGPTDTQYF

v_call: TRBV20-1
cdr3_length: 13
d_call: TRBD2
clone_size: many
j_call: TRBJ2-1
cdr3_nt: TGCAGTGCTAGGGGACTAGCCTACAATGAGCAGTTCTTC
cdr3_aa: CSARGLAYNEQFF

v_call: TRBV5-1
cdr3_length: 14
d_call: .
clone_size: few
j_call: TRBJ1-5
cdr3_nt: TGCGCCAGCAGCTTGTCTGGGGCCAATCAGCCCCAGCATTTT
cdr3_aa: CASSLSGANQPQHF

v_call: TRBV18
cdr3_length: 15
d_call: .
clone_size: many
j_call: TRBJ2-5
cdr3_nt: TGTGCCAGCTCACCACAATACGGGGGAGGAGAGACCCAGTACTTC
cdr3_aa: CASSPQYGGGETQYF

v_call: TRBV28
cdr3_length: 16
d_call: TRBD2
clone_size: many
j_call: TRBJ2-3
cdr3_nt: TGTGCCAGCAGTACCCAGCGGGGGGGCCTTAAAGATACGCAGTATTTT
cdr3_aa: CASSTQRGGLKDTQYF

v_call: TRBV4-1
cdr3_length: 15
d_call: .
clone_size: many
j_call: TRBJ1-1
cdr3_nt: TGCGCCAGCAGCCAAGGCAGAGTCCAGGGTGGTCGGGCTTTCTTT
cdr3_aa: CASSQGRVQGGRAFF

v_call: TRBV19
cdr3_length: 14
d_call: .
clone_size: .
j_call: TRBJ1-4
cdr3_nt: TGTGCCAGTAGTATAAGAGGCCCTAATGAAAAACTGTTTTTT
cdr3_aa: CASSIRGPNEKLFF

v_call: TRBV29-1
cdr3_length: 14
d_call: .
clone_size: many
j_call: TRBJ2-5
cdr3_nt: TGCAGCGTTGAAAAGGGCAGGGTCCAAGAGACCCAGTACTTC
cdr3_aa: CSVEKGRVQETQYF

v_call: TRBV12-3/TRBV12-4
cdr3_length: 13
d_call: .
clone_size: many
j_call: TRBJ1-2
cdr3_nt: TGTGCCAGCAGTTTAGGCCTGGAGAGGGGCTACACCTTC
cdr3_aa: CASSLGLERGYTF

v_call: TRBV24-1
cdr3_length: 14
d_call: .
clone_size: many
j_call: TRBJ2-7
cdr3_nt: TGTGCCACCAGTGAGTCGGGACAAGCCTACGAGCAGTACTTC
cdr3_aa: CATSESGQAYEQYF

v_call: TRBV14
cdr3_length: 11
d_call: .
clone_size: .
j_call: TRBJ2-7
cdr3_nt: TGTGCCAGCAGCCCCTTCGGGGAGCAGTACTTC
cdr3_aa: CASSPFGEQYF

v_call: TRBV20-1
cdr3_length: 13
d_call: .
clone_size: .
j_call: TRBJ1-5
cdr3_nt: TGCAGTGCTAGGGGAGAATACGATCAGCCCCAGCATTTT
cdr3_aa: CSARGEYDQPQHF

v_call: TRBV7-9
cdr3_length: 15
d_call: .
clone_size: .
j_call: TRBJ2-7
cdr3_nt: TGTGCCAGCAGCTTAGGTGGGACAAGGGTCTACGAGCAGTACTTC
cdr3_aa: CASSLGGTRVYEQYF

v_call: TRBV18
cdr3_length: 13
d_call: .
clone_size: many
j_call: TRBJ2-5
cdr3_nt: TGTGCCAGCTCACCGGGGACCAAAGAGACCCAGTACTTC
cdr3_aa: CASSPGTKETQYF

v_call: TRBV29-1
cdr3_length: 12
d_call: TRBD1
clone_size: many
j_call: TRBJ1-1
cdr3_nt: TGCAGCGTTGAGCAGGGACAGGGTGAAGCTTTCTTT
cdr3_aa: CSVEQGQGEAFF

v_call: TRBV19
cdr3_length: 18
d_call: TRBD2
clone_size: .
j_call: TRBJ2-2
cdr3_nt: TGTGCCAGAAATTTTTTAGAAGCTAGCGGGTCGAACACCGGGGAGCTGTTTTTT
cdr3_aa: CARNFLEASGSNTGELFF

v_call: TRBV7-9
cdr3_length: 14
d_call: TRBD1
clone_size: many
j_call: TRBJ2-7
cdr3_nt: TGTGCCAGCACCGGGCCAGGACAGGGTTACGAGCAGTACTTC
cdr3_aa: CASTGPGQGYEQYF

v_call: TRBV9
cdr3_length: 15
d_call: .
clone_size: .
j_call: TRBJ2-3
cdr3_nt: TGTGCCAGCAAGGGGACTCCGACTAGCACAGATACGCAGTATTTT
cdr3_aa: CASKGTPTSTDTQYF

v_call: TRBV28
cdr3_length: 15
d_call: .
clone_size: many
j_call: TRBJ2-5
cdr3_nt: TGTGCCAGCAGTCCCCGTCAGCGGTACCAAGAGACCCAGTACTTC
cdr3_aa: CASSPRQRYQETQYF